This is a list of T cell receptor beta chains from one sample in a study of T cell repertoires in cytomegalovirus infection. TCRdb reprocessed the reads via MiXCR and lists one record per CDR3 protein. Among a few hundred thousand distinct CDR3 sequences, 33% were seen once, and the ten largest hold roughly 15%. Their specific antigens are unknown. Specimen: cultured PBMCs, collected from culture after CMV antigen stimulation. The receptors come from a human donor in good health (CMV status not recorded). Some clones in this sample may be carry-over from other donors' samples. CDR3s include the opening cysteine and the closing phenylalanine or tryptophan. A D gene is named only where the DNA matches it firmly. For some rows the clone size is stated as once, few or many, or as a class when expanded; others skip it.

d_gene: -; abundance: -; j_gene: TRBJ1-6; v_gene: TRBV9; CDR3nt: TGTGCCAGCAGCGTCACTGTACAATTGGGCTCACCCCTCCACTTT; CDR3aa: CASSVTVQLGSPLHF
d_gene: TRBD1; abundance: -; j_gene: TRBJ1-5; v_gene: TRBV6-2/TRBV6-3; CDR3nt: TGTGCCAGCCAAGACAGGGGGGATCAGCCCCAGCATTTT; CDR3aa: CASQDRGDQPQHF
d_gene: TRBD2; abundance: -; j_gene: TRBJ2-1; v_gene: TRBV6-2/TRBV6-3; CDR3nt: TGTGCCAGCAGTACCCGGACTAGCGGTCATTACAATGAGCAGTTCTTC; CDR3aa: CASSTRTSGHYNEQFF
d_gene: TRBD1; abundance: few; j_gene: TRBJ2-5; v_gene: TRBV28; CDR3nt: TGTGCCAGCAGTTTCGGGACAGGGGACTCCTCGGAGACCCAGTACTTC; CDR3aa: CASSFGTGDSSETQYF
d_gene: -; abundance: -; j_gene: TRBJ1-4; v_gene: TRBV4-1; CDR3nt: TGCGCCAGCAGCCCGGGGATGGCAAGAGGGAATGAAAAACTGTTTTTT; CDR3aa: CASSPGMARGNEKLFF
d_gene: TRBD2; abundance: -; j_gene: TRBJ2-2; v_gene: TRBV13; CDR3nt: TGTGCCAGCAGCCGGGAGGGGACCCGGTTTAGAAGAGAAAATACCGGGGAGCTGTTTTTT; CDR3aa: CASSREGTRFRRENTGELFF
d_gene: -; abundance: -; j_gene: TRBJ2-2; v_gene: TRBV27; CDR3nt: TGTGCCAGCAGTTTACAGGGTCCTGTCGGGGAGCTGTTTTTT; CDR3aa: CASSLQGPVGELFF
d_gene: -; abundance: -; j_gene: TRBJ1-2; v_gene: TRBV12-3/TRBV12-4; CDR3nt: TGTGCCAGCAGGAGGGTCGTTGATGGCTACACCTTC; CDR3aa: CASRRVVDGYTF
d_gene: -; abundance: -; j_gene: TRBJ2-1; v_gene: TRBV6-5; CDR3nt: TGTGCCAGCAGTTACTCGAGTCTCCTCGGGGGCAATGAGCAGTTCTTC; CDR3aa: CASSYSSLLGGNEQFF
d_gene: TRBD1; abundance: few; j_gene: TRBJ1-6; v_gene: TRBV2; CDR3nt: TGTGCCAGCCGTTCCTATGGGACAGGGAATTCACCCCTCCACTTT; CDR3aa: CASRSYGTGNSPLHF
d_gene: -; abundance: many; j_gene: TRBJ2-5; v_gene: TRBV7-2; CDR3nt: TGTGCCAGCAGCCCAAGAGGGGGTTGGGAGACCCAGTACTTC; CDR3aa: CASSPRGGWETQYF
d_gene: -; abundance: few; j_gene: TRBJ2-2; v_gene: TRBV24-1; CDR3nt: TGTGCCACCAGTGATGGAACGGACAGTTTCCCCGGGGAGCTGTTTTTT; CDR3aa: CATSDGTDSFPGELFF
d_gene: TRBD2; abundance: -; j_gene: TRBJ2-1; v_gene: TRBV18; CDR3nt: TGTGCCAGCTCACCAAGGACTAGTACATACAATGAGCAGTTCTTC; CDR3aa: CASSPRTSTYNEQFF
d_gene: TRBD1; abundance: -; j_gene: TRBJ2-6; v_gene: TRBV4-1; CDR3nt: TGCGCCAGCAGCCTACAGGGACAGGGGTCGTCTGGGGCCAACGTCCTGACTTTC; CDR3aa: CASSLQGQGSSGANVLTF
d_gene: -; abundance: -; j_gene: TRBJ2-1; v_gene: TRBV6-2/TRBV6-3; CDR3nt: TGTGCCAGCAGTTACACGGATCGCAATGAGCAGTTCTTC; CDR3aa: CASSYTDRNEQFF
d_gene: TRBD2; abundance: many; j_gene: TRBJ2-5; v_gene: TRBV7-2; CDR3nt: TGTGCCAGCAGCCCAGGACTAGCGGGAGAGTGGGGTGAGACCCAGTACTTC; CDR3aa: CASSPGLAGEWGETQYF
d_gene: TRBD1; abundance: -; j_gene: TRBJ2-5; v_gene: TRBV29-1; CDR3nt: TGCAGCGTTGACGGGACAGTTGGAGAGACCCAGTACTTC; CDR3aa: CSVDGTVGETQYF
d_gene: -; abundance: -; j_gene: TRBJ1-1; v_gene: TRBV13; CDR3nt: TGTGCCAGCCGCCTTCGGACTGAAGCTTTCTTT; CDR3aa: CASRLRTEAFF
d_gene: -; abundance: few; j_gene: TRBJ1-4; v_gene: TRBV19; CDR3nt: TGTGCCAGTAGTATTTCTATCGGGGCTAATGAAAAACTGTTTTTT; CDR3aa: CASSISIGANEKLFF
d_gene: TRBD2; abundance: few; j_gene: TRBJ2-1; v_gene: TRBV6-2/TRBV6-3; CDR3nt: TGTGCCAGCAGTTACGTCCCCCGACTAGCGGGCCACAATGAGCAGTTCTTC; CDR3aa: CASSYVPRLAGHNEQFF
d_gene: -; abundance: -; j_gene: TRBJ1-1; v_gene: TRBV7-2; CDR3nt: TGTGCCAGCAGCTCCGAGGTAGTAAACTCTGAAGCTTTCTTT; CDR3aa: CASSSEVVNSEAFF
d_gene: -; abundance: -; j_gene: TRBJ2-7; v_gene: TRBV4-3; CDR3nt: TGCGCCAGCAGCTCTTCGACTCGTGCCCACGAGCAGTACTTC; CDR3aa: CASSSSTRAHEQYF
d_gene: TRBD1; abundance: -; j_gene: TRBJ1-2; v_gene: TRBV6-6; CDR3nt: TGTGCCAGCAGTTACCCCAGGACAGGTGACACTAACTATGGCTACACCTTC; CDR3aa: CASSYPRTGDTNYGYTF
d_gene: -; abundance: few; j_gene: TRBJ1-6; v_gene: TRBV5-5; CDR3nt: TGTGCCAGCAGCTTTCCGTCATATAATTCACCCCTCCACTTT; CDR3aa: CASSFPSYNSPLHF
d_gene: -; abundance: -; j_gene: TRBJ1-2; v_gene: TRBV7-2; CDR3nt: TGTGCCAGCAGCCCCGAAGAGGGCCCCTATGGCTACACCTTC; CDR3aa: CASSPEEGPYGYTF
d_gene: -; abundance: few; j_gene: TRBJ1-5; v_gene: TRBV6-1; CDR3nt: TGTGCCAGCAGTCGGGACTTCGATCAGCCCCAGCATTTT; CDR3aa: CASSRDFDQPQHF
d_gene: TRBD2; abundance: -; j_gene: TRBJ2-2; v_gene: TRBV19; CDR3nt: TGTGCCAGTAGTTATACTAGCGGGAACACCGGGGAGCTGTTTTTT; CDR3aa: CASSYTSGNTGELFF